The present TCR beta chain was sequenced within a study of blood T cell repertoires in COVID-19. Study details: Spain, Italy and the United States supplied samples that represented acute and convalescent COVID-19. Nucleic acid was either cDNA or gDNA, and it came from T cells, B-cell-depleted T cells, or PBMCs.

Here immunoSEQ multiplex PCR was the method, and the copy in TCRdb shows in-frame clones only, minus some. The sample has a few hundred thousand clones, 70% to 90% seen once. The CDR3 has 12 residues. The ends were cut back, 5 bases at V and 12 bases at J, with 14 bases in the middle. Looked up from germline, CDR1 is SGHAT and CDR2 is FQNNGV. This TCR came from a woman in her sixties with acute or convalescent COVID-19. Sequenced material: peripheral blood. The rearrangement links TRBV11-2 to TRBJ2-1, with D perhaps matching TRBD2 (5 bases). The CDR3 region is CASSLPEGRQFF. Written as DNA, the CDR3 is TGTGCCAGCAGCCTTCCGGAAGGGAGGCAGTTCTTC.